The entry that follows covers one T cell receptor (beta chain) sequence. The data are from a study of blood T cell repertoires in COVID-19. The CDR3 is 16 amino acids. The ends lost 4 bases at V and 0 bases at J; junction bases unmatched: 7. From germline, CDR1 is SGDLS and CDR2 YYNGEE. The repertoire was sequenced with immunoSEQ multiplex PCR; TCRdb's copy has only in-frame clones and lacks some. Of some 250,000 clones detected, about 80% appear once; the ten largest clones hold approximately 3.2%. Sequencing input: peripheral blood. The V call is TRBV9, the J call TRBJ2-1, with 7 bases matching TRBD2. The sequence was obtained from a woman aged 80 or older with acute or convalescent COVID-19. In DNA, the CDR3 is TGTGCCAGCAGCCTCCAGGGACTACCCTCCTACAATGAGCAGTTCTTC. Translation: CASSLQGLPSYNEQFF.